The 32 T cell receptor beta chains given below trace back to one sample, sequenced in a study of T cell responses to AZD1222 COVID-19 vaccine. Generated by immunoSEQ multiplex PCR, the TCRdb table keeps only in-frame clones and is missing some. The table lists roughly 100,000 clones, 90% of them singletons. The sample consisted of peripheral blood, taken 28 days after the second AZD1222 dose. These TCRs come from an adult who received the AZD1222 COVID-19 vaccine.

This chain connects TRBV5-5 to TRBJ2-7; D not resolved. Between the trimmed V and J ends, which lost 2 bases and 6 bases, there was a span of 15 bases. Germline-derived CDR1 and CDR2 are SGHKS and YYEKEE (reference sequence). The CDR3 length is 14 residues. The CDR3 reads CASSFKEPSFEQYF. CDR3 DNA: TGTGCCAGCAGCTTCAAGGAACCGTCTTTCGAGCAGTACTTC.

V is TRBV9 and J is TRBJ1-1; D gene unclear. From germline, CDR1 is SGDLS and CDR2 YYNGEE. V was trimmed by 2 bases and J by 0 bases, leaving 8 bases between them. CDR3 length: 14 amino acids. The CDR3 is CASSVEVLNTEAFF. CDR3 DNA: TGTGCCAGCAGCGTTGAGGTTTTGAACACTGAAGCTTTCTTT. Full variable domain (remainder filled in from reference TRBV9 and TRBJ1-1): DSGVTQTPKHLITATGQRVTLRCSPRSGDLSVYWYQQSLDQGLQFLIQYYNGEERAKGNILERFSAQQFPDLHSELNLSSLELGDSALYFCASSVEVLNTEAFFGQGTRLTVV.

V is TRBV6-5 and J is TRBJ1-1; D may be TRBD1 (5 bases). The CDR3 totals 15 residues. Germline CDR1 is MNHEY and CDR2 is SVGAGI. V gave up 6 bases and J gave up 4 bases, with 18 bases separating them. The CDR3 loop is CASRQSQGAATEAFF. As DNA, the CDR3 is TGTGCCAGCAGACAATCCCAGGGAGCCGCCACTGAAGCTTTCTTT.

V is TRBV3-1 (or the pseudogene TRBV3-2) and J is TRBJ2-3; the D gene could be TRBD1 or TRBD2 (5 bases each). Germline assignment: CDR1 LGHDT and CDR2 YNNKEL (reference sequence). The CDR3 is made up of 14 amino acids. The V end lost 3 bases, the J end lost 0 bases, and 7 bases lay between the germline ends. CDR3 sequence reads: CASSQGPSTDTQYF. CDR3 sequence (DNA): TGTGCCAGCAGCCAGGGACCTAGCACAGATACGCAGTATTTT.

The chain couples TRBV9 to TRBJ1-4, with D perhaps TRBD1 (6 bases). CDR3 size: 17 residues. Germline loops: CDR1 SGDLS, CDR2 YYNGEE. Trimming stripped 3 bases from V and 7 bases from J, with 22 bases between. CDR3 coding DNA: TGTGCCAGCAGCGCGATGGGAAGTGGGGGCGTTGGTGAAAAACTGTTTTTT. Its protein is CASSAMGSGGVGEKLFF.

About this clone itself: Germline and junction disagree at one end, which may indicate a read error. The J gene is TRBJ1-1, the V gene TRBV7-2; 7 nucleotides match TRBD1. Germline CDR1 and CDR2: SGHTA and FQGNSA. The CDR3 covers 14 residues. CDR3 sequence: CASSLGGGSTEAFF. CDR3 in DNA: TGTGCCAGCAGTTTAGGGGGCGGGAGCACTGAAGCTTTCTTT.

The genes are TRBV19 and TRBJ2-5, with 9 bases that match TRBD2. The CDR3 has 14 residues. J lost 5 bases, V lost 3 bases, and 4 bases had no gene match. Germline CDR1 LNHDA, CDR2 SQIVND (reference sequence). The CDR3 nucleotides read TGTGCCAGTAGTATTGTAGCGGGGGTGGAGACCCAGTACTTC. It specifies CASSIVAGVETQYF.

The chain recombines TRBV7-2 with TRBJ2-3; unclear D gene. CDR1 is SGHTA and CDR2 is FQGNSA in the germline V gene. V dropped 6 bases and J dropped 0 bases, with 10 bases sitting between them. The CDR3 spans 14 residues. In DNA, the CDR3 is TGTGCCAGCAGGCTTGGGTTTAGCACAGATACGCAGTATTTT. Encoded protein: CASRLGFSTDTQYF.

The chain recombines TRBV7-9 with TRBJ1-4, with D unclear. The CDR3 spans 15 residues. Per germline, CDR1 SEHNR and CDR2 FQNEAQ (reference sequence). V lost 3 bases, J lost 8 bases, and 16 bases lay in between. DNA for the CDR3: TGTGCCAGCAGCTTGGTAGTAGGGAGAAGCGAAAAACTGTTTTTT. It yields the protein CASSLVVGRSEKLFF.

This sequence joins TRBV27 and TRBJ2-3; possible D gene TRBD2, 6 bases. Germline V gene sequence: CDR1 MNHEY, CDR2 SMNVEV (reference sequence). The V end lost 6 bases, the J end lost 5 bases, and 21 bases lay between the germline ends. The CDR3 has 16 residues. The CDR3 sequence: CASSSPAGGGKDTQYF. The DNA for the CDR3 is TGTGCCAGCAGCTCCCCGGCCGGGGGAGGAAAAGATACGCAGTATTTT.

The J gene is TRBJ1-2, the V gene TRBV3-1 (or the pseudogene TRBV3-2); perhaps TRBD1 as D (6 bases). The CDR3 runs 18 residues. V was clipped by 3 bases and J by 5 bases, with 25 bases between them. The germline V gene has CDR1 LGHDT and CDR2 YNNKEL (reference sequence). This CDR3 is CASSHHSTGKTGSYGYTF. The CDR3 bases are TGTGCCAGCAGCCACCACTCCACCGGGAAAACAGGGTCTTATGGCTACACCTTC.

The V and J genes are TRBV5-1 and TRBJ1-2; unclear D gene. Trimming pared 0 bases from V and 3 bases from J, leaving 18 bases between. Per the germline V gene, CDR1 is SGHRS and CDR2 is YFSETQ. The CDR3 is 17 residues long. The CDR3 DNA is TGCGCCAGCAGCTTGGAATTTGGCCAGGCGTACGACTATGGCTACACCTTC. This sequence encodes CASSLEFGQAYDYGYTF. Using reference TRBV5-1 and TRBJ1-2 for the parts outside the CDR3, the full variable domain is KAGVTQTPRYLIKTRGQQVTLSCSPISGHRSVSWYQQTPGQGLQFLFEYFSETQRNKGNFPGRFSGRQFSNSRSEMNVSTLELGDSALYLCASSLEFGQAYDYGYTFGSGTRLTVV.

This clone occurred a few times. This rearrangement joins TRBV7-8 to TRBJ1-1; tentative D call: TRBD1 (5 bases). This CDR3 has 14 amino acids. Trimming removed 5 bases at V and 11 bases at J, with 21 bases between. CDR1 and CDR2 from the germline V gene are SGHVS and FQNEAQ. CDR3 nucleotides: TGTGCCAGCAGCCCCCGCCGGGAGTCAGGGAGTGCTTTCTTT. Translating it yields CASSPRRESGSAFF. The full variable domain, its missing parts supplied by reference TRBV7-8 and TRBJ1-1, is GAGVSQSPRYKVAKRGQDVALRCDPISGHVSLFWYQQALGQGPEFLTYFQNEAQLDKSGLPSDRFFAERPEGSVSTLKIQRTQQEDSAVYLCASSPRRESGSAFFGQGTRLTVV.

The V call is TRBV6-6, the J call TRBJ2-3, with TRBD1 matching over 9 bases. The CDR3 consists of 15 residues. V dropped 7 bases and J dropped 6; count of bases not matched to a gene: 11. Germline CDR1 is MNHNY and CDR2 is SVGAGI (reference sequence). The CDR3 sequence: CASTWGGQGADTQYF. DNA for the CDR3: TGTGCCAGCACTTGGGGGGGACAGGGCGCCGATACGCAGTATTTT.

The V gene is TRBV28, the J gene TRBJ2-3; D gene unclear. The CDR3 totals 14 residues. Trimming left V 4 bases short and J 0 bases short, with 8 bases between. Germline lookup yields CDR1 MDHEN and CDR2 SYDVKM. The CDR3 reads CASSSAPSTDTQYF. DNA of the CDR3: TGTGCCAGCAGTTCAGCCCCGAGCACAGATACGCAGTATTTT.

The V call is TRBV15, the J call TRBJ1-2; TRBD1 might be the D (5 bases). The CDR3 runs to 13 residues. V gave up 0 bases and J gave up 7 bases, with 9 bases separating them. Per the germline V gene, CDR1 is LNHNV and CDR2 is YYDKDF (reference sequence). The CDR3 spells CATSRDGGGGYTF. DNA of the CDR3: TGTGCCACCAGCAGAGATGGGGGGGGTGGCTACACCTTC.

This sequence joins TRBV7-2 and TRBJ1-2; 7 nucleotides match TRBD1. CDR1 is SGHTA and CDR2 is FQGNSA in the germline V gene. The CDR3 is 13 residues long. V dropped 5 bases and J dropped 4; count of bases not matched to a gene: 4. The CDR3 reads CASSKDRTYGYTF. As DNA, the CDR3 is TGTGCCAGCAGCAAGGACAGGACCTATGGCTACACCTTC.

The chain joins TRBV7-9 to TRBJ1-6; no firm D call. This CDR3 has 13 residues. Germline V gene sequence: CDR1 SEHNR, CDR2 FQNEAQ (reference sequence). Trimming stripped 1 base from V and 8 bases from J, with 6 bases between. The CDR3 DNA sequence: TGTGCCAGCAGCTTAGATTTAGATTCACCCCTCCACTTT. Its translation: CASSLDLDSPLHF.

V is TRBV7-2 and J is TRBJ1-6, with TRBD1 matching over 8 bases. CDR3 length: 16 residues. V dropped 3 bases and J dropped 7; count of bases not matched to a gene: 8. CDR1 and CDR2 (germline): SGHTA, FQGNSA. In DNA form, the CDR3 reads TGTGCCAGCAGCTTCCGGGACAGGTTCGGAAATTCACCCCTCCACTTT. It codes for CASSFRDRFGNSPLHF.

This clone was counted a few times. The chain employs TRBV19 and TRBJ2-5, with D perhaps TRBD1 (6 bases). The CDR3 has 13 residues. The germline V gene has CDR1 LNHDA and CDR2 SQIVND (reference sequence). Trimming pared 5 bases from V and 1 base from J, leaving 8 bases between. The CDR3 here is CASSGDIQETQYF. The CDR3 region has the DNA TGTGCCAGTAGTGGGGACATCCAAGAGACCCAGTACTTC.

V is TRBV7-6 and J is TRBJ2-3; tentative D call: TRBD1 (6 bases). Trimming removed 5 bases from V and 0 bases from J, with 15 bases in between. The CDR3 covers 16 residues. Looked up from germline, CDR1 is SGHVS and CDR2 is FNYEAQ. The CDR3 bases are TGTGCCAGCAGCCGCCCCCGGGACACCAGCACAGATACGCAGTATTTT. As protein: CASSRPRDTSTDTQYF.

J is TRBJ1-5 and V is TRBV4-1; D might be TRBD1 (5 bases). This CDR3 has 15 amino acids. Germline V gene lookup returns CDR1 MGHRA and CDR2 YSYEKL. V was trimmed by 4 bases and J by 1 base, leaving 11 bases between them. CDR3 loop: CASSLSGLSNQPQHF. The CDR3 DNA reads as TGCGCCAGCAGCCTCTCAGGGCTCAGCAATCAGCCCCAGCATTTT.

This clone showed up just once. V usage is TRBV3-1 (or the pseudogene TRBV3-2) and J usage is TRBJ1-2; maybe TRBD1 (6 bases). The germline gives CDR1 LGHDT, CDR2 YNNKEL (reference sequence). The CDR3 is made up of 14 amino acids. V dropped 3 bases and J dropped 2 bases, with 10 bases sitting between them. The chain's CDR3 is CASSHRQANYGYTF. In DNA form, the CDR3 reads TGTGCCAGCAGCCATAGACAGGCAAACTATGGCTACACCTTC.

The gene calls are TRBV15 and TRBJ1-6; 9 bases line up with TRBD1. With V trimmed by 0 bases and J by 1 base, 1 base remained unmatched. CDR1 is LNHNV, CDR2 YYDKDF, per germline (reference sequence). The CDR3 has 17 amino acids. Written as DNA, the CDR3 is TGTGCCACCAGCAGAGATGGACAGGGGTCCTATAATTCACCCCTCCACTTT. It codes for CATSRDGQGSYNSPLHF.

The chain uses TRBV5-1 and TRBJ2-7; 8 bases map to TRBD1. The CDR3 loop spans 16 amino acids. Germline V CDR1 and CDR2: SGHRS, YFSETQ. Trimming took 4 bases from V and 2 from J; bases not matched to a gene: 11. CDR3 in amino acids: CASSRTGTGSAYEQYF. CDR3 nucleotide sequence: TGCGCCAGCAGCAGAACCGGGACAGGATCCGCCTACGAGCAGTACTTC.

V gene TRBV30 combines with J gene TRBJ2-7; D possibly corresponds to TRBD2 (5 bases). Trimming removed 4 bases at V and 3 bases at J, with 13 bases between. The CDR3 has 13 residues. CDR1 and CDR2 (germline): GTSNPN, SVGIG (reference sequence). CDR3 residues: CAWNPFGNYEQYF. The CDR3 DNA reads TGTGCCTGGAATCCGTTCGGGAACTACGAGCAGTACTTC.

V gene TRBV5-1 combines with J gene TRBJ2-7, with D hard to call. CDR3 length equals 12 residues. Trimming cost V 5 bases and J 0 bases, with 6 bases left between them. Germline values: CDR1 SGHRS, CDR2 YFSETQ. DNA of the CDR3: TGCGCCAGCAGTGGATTCTCCTACGAGCAGTACTTC. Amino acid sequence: CASSGFSYEQYF.

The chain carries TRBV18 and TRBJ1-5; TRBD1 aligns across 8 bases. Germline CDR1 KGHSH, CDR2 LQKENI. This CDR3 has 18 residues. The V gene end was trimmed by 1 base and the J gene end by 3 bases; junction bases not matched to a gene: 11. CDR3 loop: CASSPRSLGQGDNQPQHF. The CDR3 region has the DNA TGTGCCAGCTCACCACGATCGTTAGGACAGGGTGACAATCAGCCCCAGCATTTT.

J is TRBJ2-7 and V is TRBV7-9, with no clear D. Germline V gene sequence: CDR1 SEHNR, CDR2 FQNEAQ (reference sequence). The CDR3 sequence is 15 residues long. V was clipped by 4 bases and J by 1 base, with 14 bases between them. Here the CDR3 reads CASSSREAISYEQYF. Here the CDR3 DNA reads TGTGCCAGCAGCTCGCGAGAAGCCATTTCCTACGAGCAGTACTTC. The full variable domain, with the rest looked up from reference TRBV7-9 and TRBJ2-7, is DTGVSQNPRHKITKRGQNVTFRCDPISEHNRLYWYRQTLGQGPEFLTYFQNEAQLEKSRLLSDRFSAERPKGSFSTLEIQRTEQGDSAMYLCASSSREAISYEQYFGPGTRLTVT.

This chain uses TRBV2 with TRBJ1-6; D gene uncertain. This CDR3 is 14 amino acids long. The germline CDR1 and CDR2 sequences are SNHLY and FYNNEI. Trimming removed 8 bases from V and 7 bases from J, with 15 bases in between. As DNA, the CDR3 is TGTGCCAGCGTACGAGACGGTTACAATTCACCCCTCCACTTT. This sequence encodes CASVRDGYNSPLHF.

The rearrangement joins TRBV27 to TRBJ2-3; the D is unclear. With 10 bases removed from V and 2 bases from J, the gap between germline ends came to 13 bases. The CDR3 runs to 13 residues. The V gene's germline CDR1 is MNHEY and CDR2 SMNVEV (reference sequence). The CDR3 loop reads CATGSVSTDTQYF. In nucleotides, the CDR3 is TGTGCCACCGGAAGCGTCTCCACAGATACGCAGTATTTT.

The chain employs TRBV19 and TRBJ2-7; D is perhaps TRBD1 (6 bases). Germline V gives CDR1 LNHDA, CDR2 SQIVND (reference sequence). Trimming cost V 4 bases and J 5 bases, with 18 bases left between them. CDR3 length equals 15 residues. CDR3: CASSRITGKVDEQYF. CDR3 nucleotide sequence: TGTGCCAGTAGTAGGATAACAGGGAAGGTGGACGAGCAGTACTTC.